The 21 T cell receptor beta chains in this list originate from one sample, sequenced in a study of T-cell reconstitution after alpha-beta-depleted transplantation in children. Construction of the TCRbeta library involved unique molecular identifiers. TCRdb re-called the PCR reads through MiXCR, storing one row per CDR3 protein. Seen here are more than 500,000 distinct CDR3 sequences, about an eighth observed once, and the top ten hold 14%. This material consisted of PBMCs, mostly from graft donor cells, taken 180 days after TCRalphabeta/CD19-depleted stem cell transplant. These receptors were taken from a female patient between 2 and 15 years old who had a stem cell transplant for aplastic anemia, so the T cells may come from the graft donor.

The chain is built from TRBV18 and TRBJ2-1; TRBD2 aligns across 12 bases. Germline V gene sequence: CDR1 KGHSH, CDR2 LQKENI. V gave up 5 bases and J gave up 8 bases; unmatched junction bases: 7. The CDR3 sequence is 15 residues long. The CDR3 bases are TGTGCCAGCTCATCGACTAGCGGGAGCGCGGATGAGCAGTTCTTC. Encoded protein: CASSSTSGSADEQFF.

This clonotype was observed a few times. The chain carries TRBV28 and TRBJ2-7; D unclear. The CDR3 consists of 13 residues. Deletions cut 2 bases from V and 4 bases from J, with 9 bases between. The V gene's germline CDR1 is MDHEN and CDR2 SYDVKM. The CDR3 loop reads CASSLIDLYEQYF. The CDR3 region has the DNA TGTGCCAGCAGTTTAATAGACTTATACGAGCAGTACTTC.

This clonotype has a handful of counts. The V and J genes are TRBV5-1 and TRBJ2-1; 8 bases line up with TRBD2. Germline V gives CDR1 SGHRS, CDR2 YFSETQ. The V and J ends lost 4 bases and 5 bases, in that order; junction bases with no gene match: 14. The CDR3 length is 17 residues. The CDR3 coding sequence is TGCGCCAGCAGCCGCGGGAGGCCCGTTACTTCAAACAATGAGCAGTTCTTC. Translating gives CASSRGRPVTSNNEQFF.

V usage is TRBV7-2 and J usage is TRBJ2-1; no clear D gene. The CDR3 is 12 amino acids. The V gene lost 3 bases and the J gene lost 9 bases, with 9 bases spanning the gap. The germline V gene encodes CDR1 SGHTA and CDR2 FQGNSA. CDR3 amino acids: CASSFTPLEQFF. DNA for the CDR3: TGTGCCAGCAGCTTTACCCCACTTGAGCAGTTCTTC.

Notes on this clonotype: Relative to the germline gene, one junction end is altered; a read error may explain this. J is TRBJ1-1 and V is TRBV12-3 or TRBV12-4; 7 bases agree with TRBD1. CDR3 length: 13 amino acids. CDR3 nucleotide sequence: TGTCCCAGCAGTTTAACAGGGGACACTGAAGCTTTCTTT. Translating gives CPSSLTGDTEAFF.

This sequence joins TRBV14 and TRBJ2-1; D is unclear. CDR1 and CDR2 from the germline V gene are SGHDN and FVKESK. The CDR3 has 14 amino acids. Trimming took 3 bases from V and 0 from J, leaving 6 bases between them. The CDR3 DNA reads TGTGCCAGCAGCCATCTCTCCTCCTACAATGAGCAGTTCTTC. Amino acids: CASSHLSSYNEQFF.

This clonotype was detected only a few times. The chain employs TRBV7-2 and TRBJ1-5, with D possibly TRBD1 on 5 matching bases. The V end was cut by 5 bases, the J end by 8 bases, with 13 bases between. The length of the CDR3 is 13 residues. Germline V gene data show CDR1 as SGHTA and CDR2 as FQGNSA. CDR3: CASSEGRTEPQHF. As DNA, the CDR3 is TGTGCCAGCAGCGAGGGGAGGACCGAGCCCCAGCATTTT.

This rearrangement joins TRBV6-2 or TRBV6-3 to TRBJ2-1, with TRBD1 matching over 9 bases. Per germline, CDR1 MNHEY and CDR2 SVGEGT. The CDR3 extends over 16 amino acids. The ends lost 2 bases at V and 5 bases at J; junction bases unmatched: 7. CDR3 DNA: TGTGCCAGCAGTTACCATACAGGGGGCCGGGACAATGAGCAGTTCTTC. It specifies CASSYHTGGRDNEQFF.

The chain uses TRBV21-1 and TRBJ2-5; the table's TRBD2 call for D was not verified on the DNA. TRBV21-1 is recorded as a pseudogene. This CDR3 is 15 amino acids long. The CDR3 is CASSKVGPRGETQYF. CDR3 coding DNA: TGTGCCAGCAGCAAAGTTGGGCCCAGAGGGGAGACCCAGTACTTC.

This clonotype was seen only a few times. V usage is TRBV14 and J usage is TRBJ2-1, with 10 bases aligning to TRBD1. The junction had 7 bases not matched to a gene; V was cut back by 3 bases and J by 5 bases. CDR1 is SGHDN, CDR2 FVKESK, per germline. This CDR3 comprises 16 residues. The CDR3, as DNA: TGTGCCAGCAGCCAGTTGCCGGGACAGGGGCACAATGAGCAGTTCTTC. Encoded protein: CASSQLPGQGHNEQFF. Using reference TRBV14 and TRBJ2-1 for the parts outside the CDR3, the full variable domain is EAGVTQFPSHSVIEKGQTVTLRCDPISGHDNLYWYRRVMGKEIKFLLHFVKESKQDESGMPNNRFLAERTGGTYSTLKVQPAELEDSGVYFCASSQLPGQGHNEQFFGPGTRLTVL.

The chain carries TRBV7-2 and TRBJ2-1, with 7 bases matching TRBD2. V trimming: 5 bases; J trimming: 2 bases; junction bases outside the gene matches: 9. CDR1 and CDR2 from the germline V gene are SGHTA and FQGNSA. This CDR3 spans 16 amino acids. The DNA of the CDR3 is TGTGCCAGCAGCCCGATAGCGGGTCTCACCTACAATGAGCAGTTCTTC. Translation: CASSPIAGLTYNEQFF.

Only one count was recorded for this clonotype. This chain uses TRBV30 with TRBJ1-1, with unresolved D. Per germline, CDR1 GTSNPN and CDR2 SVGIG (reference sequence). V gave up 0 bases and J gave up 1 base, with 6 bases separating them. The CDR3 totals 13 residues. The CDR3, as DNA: TGTGCCTGGAGTGTACAGCAGAACACTGAAGCTTTCTTT. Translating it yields CAWSVQQNTEAFF.

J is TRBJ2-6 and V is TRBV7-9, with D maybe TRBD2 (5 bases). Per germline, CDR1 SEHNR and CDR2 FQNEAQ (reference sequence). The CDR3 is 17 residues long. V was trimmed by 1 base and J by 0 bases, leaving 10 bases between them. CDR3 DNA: TGTGCCAGCAGCTTAGGTGCGGGTAGCTCTGGGGCCAACGTCCTGACTTTC. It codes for CASSLGAGSSGANVLTF.

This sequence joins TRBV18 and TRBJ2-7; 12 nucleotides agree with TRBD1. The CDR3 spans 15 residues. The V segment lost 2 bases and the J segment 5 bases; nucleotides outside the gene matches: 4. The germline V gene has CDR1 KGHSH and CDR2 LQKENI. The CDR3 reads CASSPFGTGGHEQYF. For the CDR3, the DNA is TGTGCCAGCTCACCATTTGGGACAGGGGGCCACGAGCAGTACTTC.

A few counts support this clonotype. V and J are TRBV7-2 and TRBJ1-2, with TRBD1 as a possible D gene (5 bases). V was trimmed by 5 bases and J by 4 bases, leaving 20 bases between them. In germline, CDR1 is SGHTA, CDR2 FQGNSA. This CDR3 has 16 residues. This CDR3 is CASSPMVGVLAYGYTF. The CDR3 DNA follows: TGTGCCAGCAGCCCAATGGTAGGGGTTTTGGCCTATGGCTACACCTTC.

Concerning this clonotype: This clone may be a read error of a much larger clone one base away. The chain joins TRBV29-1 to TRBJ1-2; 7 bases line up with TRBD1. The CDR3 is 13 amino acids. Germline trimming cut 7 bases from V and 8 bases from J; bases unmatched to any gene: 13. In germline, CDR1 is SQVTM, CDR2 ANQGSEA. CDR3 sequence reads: CSAGTVWSIGYTF. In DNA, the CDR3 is TGCAGCGCTGGGACAGTTTGGAGCATAGGCTACACCTTC.

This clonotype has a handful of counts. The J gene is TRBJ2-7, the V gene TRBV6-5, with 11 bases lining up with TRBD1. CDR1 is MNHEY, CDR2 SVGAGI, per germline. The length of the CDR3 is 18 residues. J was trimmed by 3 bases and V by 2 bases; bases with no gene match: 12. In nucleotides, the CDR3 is TGTGCCAGCAGTTACCCACCCGGCGGGGGACAGGGGGTCTACGAGCAGTACTTC. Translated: CASSYPPGGGQGVYEQYF.

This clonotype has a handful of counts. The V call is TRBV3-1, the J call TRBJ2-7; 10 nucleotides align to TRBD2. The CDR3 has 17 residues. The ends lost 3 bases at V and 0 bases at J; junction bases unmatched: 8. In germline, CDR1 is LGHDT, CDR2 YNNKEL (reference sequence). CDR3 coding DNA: TGTGCCAGCAGCCACGCGGGACTAGCGTATCCCTCCTACGAGCAGTACTTC. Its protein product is CASSHAGLAYPSYEQYF.

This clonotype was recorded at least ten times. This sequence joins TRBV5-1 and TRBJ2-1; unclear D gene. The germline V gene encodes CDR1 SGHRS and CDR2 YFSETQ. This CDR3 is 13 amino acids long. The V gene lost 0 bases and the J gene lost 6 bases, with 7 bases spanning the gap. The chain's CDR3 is CASSLVDRNEQFF. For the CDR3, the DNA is TGCGCCAGCAGCTTGGTAGATCGCAATGAGCAGTTCTTC.

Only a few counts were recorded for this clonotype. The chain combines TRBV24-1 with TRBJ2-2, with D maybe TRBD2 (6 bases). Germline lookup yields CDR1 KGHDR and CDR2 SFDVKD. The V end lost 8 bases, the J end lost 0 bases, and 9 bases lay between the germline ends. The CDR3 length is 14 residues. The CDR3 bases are TGTGCCACCAAGGGACTTTCGAACACCGGGGAGCTGTTTTTT. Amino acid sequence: CATKGLSNTGELFF.

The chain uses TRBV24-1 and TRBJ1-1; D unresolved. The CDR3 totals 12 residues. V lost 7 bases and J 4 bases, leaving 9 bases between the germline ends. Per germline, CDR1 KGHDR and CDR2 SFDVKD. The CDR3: CATRGFSTEAFF. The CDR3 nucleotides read TGTGCCACCAGGGGTTTCTCCACTGAAGCTTTCTTT.